Following are 31 T cell receptor beta chains from one sample sequenced in a study of T cells in Graves' hyperthyroidism and ophthalmopathy. Researchers amplified the TCR beta CDR3 regions from RNA transcripts. First-round RT-PCR of the TCR CDR3 relied on the HTBI primer set. TCRdb called the multiplex PCR reads again in MiXCR, with one record for every CDR3 protein. In the table there are 500,000 to 550,000 distinct CDR3 sequences, less than 25% of which are singletons. The sequenced sample was blood. The source is a man in his late teens or twenties with Graves' hyperthyroidism.

At least ten counts were recorded for this clonotype. The gene calls are TRBV12-3 or TRBV12-4 and TRBJ1-2; D remains ambiguous. V lost 2 bases, J lost 8 bases, and 15 bases lay in between. The CDR3 is 14 residues long. The DNA of the CDR3 is TGTGCCAGCAGTTTACTTCTAGGGCTAAGGGGCTACACCTTC. Amino acids: CASSLLLGLRGYTF.

This clonotype occurred many times. The rearrangement uses TRBV7-2 and TRBJ2-7, with TRBD2 matching over 8 bases. V lost 5 bases and J lost 5; bases outside the gene matches: 5. This CDR3 region has 13 residues. Germline assignment: CDR1 SGHTA and CDR2 FQGNSA. The CDR3 DNA reads TGTGCCAGCAGCCGAGCGGGAGCGGACGAGCAGTACTTC. Encoded protein: CASSRAGADEQYF.

The sample holds many counts of this clonotype. The chain has TRBV6-1 and TRBJ2-5; tentatively, D is TRBD1 (5 bases). Trimming shortened V by 6 bases and J by 5 bases, and 13 bases separated the two germline ends. Germline assignment: CDR1 MNHNS and CDR2 SASEGT. There are 13 residues in the CDR3. This CDR3 is CASSEMKGETQYF. In DNA, the CDR3 is TGTGCCAGCAGCGAAATGAAGGGGGAGACCCAGTACTTC.

This clonotype showed up many times. This sequence joins TRBV4-1 and TRBJ2-5; D is undetermined. V dropped 2 bases and J dropped 5 bases, with 9 bases sitting between them. Germline CDR1 and CDR2: MGHRA and YSYEKL. CDR3 length: 13 residues. DNA for the CDR3: TGCGCCAGCAGCCAAAGCCTTAGGGAGACCCAGTACTTC. This translates into CASSQSLRETQYF.

This clonotype has at least ten counts. The chain has TRBV27 and TRBJ1-2, with D unresolved. This CDR3 has 12 residues. The germline V gene has CDR1 MNHEY and CDR2 SMNVEV (reference sequence). Deletions cut 6 bases from V and 7 bases from J, with 12 bases between. Here the CDR3 DNA reads TGTGCCAGCAGGGGAGGGTTGGGTGGCTACACCTTC. Encoded protein: CASRGGLGGYTF.

For this clonotype: This may stem from a read error, because a much larger clone lies one nucleotide away. The CDR3 ends on some other residue instead of the conserved phenylalanine or tryptophan, so this is likely a read error. The genes are TRBV5-1 and TRBJ1-1; D not certain. Germline lookup yields CDR1 SGHRS and CDR2 YFSETQ. The CDR3 length is 13 residues. V lost 3 bases and J 6 bases, leaving 12 bases between the germline ends. CDR3 in amino acids: CASSSLGEAEAFS. Here the CDR3 DNA reads TGCGCCAGCAGCTCCCTCGGGGAGGCTGAAGCTTTCTCT.

The genes are TRBV12-3 or TRBV12-4 and TRBJ2-5; D unresolved. The CDR3 is 16 amino acids. Deletions cut 2 bases from V and 4 bases from J, with 17 bases between. The chain's CDR3 is CASSLREISRAETQYF. In nucleotides, the CDR3 is TGTGCCAGCAGTTTAAGAGAAATAAGTCGGGCAGAGACCCAGTACTTC.

This rearrangement joins TRBV2 to TRBJ1-2, with D perhaps TRBD1 (5 bases). CDR3 length: 14 amino acids. V shed 6 bases and J shed 8 bases, with 19 bases lying between them. Germline values: CDR1 SNHLY, CDR2 FYNNEI. This CDR3 is CASRSDSQRSGYTF. CDR3 nucleotide sequence: TGTGCCAGCAGATCCGACAGCCAAAGGAGCGGCTACACCTTC. The full variable domain, its missing parts supplied by reference TRBV2 and TRBJ1-2, is EPEVTQTPSHQVTQMGQEVILRCVPISNHLYFYWYRQILGQKVEFLVSFYNNEISEKSEIFDDQFSVERPDGSNFTLKIRSTKLEDSAMYFCASRSDSQRSGYTFGSGTRLTVV.

This clonotype has ten or more counts. The J gene is TRBJ2-7, the V gene TRBV27; weak D call: TRBD2 (6 bases). Germline CDR1 is MNHEY and CDR2 is SMNVEV (reference sequence). The CDR3 has 13 residues. Deletions cut 10 bases from V and 2 bases from J, with 15 bases between. CDR3 protein: CATGRTAAYEQYF. The CDR3 DNA reads as TGTGCCACGGGGAGGACGGCAGCCTACGAGCAGTACTTC.

The V gene is TRBV4-2, the J gene TRBJ1-4; the match to TRBD1 covers 7 bases. Unmatched junction bases numbered 6, after V lost 4 bases and J lost 7 bases. CDR3 size: 14 residues. Germline V gene sequence: CDR1 LGHNA, CDR2 YNFKEQ. The CDR3 DNA sequence: TGTGCCAGCAGCCTAGACCCAGGGGGTGAAAAACTGTTTTTT. Protein: CASSLDPGGEKLFF.

This chain connects TRBV19 to TRBJ2-5; D remains unclear. The CDR3 has 16 amino acids. Trimming removed 2 bases at V and 5 bases at J, with 18 bases between. Germline CDR1 LNHDA, CDR2 SQIVND (reference sequence). CDR3 DNA sequence: TGTGCCAGTAGTATATCAGGATCGTTCTTTAGGGAGACCCAGTACTTC. This gives the protein CASSISGSFFRETQYF. Full variable domain (missing parts from reference TRBV19 and TRBJ2-5): DGGITQSPKYLFRKEGQNVTLSCEQNLNHDAMYWYRQDPGQGLRLIYYSQIVNDFQKGDIAEGYSVSREKKESFPLTVTSAQKNPTAFYLCASSISGSFFRETQYFGPGTRLLVL.

The rearrangement links TRBV30 to TRBJ2-7, with TRBD2 matching over 8 bases. The trim removed 0 bases at V and 4 bases at J, leaving 5 bases unmatched. Germline V lookup: CDR1 GTSNPN, CDR2 SVGIG (reference sequence). The CDR3 contains 14 residues. The CDR3 region has the DNA TGTGCCTGGAGTGTACTCAGCGGGGGATACGAGCAGTACTTC. Translated, it gives CAWSVLSGGYEQYF. Looking up the rest from reference TRBV30 and TRBJ2-7 gives the full variable domain: SQTIHQWPATLVQPVGSPLSLECTVEGTSNPNLYWYRQAAGRGLQLLFYSVGIGQISSEVPQNLSASRPQDRQFILSSKKLLLSDSGFYLCAWSVLSGGYEQYFGPGTRLTVT.

This clonotype has a count of ten or more. The genes are TRBV6-2 or TRBV6-3 and TRBJ1-5, with D unclear. Trimming removed 6 bases from V and 0 bases from J, with 12 bases in between. The CDR3 sequence is 15 residues long. Germline CDR1 reads MNHEY; CDR2 reads SVGEGT. The CDR3 spells CASRPDGYSNQPQHF. The CDR3 DNA reads as TGTGCCAGCAGACCCGACGGGTATAGCAATCAGCCCCAGCATTTT.

Many counts were recorded for this clonotype. The chain employs TRBV12-3 or TRBV12-4 and TRBJ1-2; 9 bases line up with TRBD1. This CDR3 has 15 amino acids. The trim removed 7 bases at V and 5 bases at J, leaving 11 bases unmatched. CDR3 protein: CASTWDREFWYGYTF. CDR3 nucleotides: TGTGCCAGCACCTGGGACAGGGAGTTTTGGTATGGCTACACCTTC.

This clonotype was counted many times. The gene calls are TRBV5-1 and TRBJ1-1; a weak D match, TRBD1 (6 bases). CDR3 length: 15 amino acids. CDR1 and CDR2 from the germline V gene are SGHRS and YFSETQ. The V gene lost 0 bases and the J gene lost 7 bases, with 16 bases spanning the gap. The CDR3 sequence: CASSLAGGGANEAFF. The CDR3 DNA follows: TGCGCCAGCAGCTTGGCCGGGGGGGGCGCGAATGAAGCTTTCTTT.

This clonotype was counted between two and nine times. The rearrangement uses TRBV12-3 or TRBV12-4 and TRBJ1-2; a weak D match, TRBD1 (5 bases). The CDR3 covers 13 residues. Trimming shortened V by 6 bases and J by 8 bases, and 16 bases separated the two germline ends. The CDR3 DNA is TGTGCCAGCAGCTGGGGGAGGCAGGACGGCTACACCTTC. Translation: CASSWGRQDGYTF.

This clonotype came up many times. The chain carries TRBV6-1 and TRBJ2-7; D possibly corresponds to TRBD2 (5 bases). The CDR3 runs 15 residues. Germline assignment: CDR1 MNHNS and CDR2 SASEGT. V was cut by 7 bases and J by 9 bases, with 25 bases left in between. The DNA of the CDR3 is TGTGCCAGCATCCTCGTCCGGGAACCCCAAAACGGGCAGTACTTC. This encodes CASILVREPQNGQYF.

The table lists this clonotype with a count of one. At one end the junction does not follow the germline gene, possibly because of a read error. The rearrangement uses TRBV6-1 and TRBJ1-2; D uncertain. The CDR3 spans 14 residues. CDR1 is MNHNS and CDR2 is SASEGT in the germline V gene. Written as DNA, the CDR3 is TGTGCCAGCAGTGAGGGTACAGCTAACTATGGCTACGCCTTC. It translates to CASSEGTANYGYAF.

This clonotype was observed a handful of times. This may stem from a read error, because a much larger clone lies one nucleotide away. V gene TRBV19 combines with J gene TRBJ1-1; no firm D call. This CDR3 comprises 14 residues. Germline CDR1 is LNHDA and CDR2 is SQIVND (reference sequence). Trimming took off 0 bases at V and 0 bases at J, with 5 bases between the two ends. As DNA, the CDR3 is TGTGCCAGTAGTATAGACAGCATGAACACTGAAGCTTTCTTT. This gives the protein CASSIDSMNTEAFF.

The rearrangement links TRBV2 to TRBJ2-2; D is undetermined. Per the germline V gene, CDR1 is SNHLY and CDR2 is FYNNEI. Between the trimmed V and J ends, which lost 4 bases and 3 bases, there was a span of 12 bases. The CDR3 is made up of 15 amino acids. DNA of the CDR3: TGTGCCAGCAGTGGATGGGAACACCACACCGGGGAGCTGTTTTTT. This codes for CASSGWEHHTGELFF.

This clonotype was seen ten or more times. The chain has TRBV12-3 or TRBV12-4 and TRBJ1-2; D unresolved. The CDR3 spans 14 residues. With 5 bases removed from V and 4 bases from J, the gap between germline ends came to 14 bases. DNA of the CDR3: TGTGCCAGCAGTCCGACCGGCAGTTCCTATGGCTACACCTTC. It specifies CASSPTGSSYGYTF.

This clonotype was seen at least ten times. The chain employs TRBV7-8 and TRBJ2-7; D not resolved. The CDR3 spans 14 residues. CDR1 is SGHVS, CDR2 FQNEAQ, per germline. Trimming removed 1 base from V and 6 bases from J, with 13 bases in between. This chain's CDR3 is CASSLVQILGEQYF. In nucleotides, the CDR3 is TGTGCCAGCAGCTTAGTCCAGATCCTTGGCGAGCAGTACTTC.

This clonotype was detected ten times or more. The chain uses TRBV28 and TRBJ1-5; D might be TRBD1 (6 bases). The germline V gene encodes CDR1 MDHEN and CDR2 SYDVKM. CDR3 length equals 14 residues. V lost 6 bases and J 3 bases, leaving 12 bases between the germline ends. The CDR3 sequence is CASSSRGLNQPQHF. The CDR3 nucleotides are TGTGCCAGCAGCTCTCGGGGGCTCAATCAGCCCCAGCATTTT.

This chain links TRBV5-6 with TRBJ2-5, with TRBD1 matching 8 bases. The CDR3 covers 15 residues. Per the germline V gene, CDR1 is SGHDT and CDR2 is YYEEEE. The ends lost 4 bases at V and 5 bases at J; junction bases unmatched: 10. This chain's CDR3 is CASSPGQGHRETQYF. CDR3 DNA: TGTGCCAGCAGCCCAGGACAGGGACACCGGGAGACCCAGTACTTC.

A single count supports this clonotype. The gene calls are TRBV10-3 and TRBJ2-2; 7 bases agree with TRBD2. This CDR3 is 16 amino acids long. Germline CDR1 reads ENHRY; CDR2 reads SYGVKD. J gave up 4 bases and V 3 bases, and 8 bases lay outside the gene matches. Written as DNA, the CDR3 is TGTGCCATCAGTGATGGAGGCGGGAGCGTCACCGGGGAGCTGTTTTTT. Encoded protein: CAISDGGGSVTGELFF.

About this clonotype: Since no conserved phenylalanine or tryptophan closes the CDR3, a read error is the likely cause. The chain couples TRBV6-1 to TRBJ1-1; 7 bases align to TRBD1. The germline V gene has CDR1 MNHNS and CDR2 SASEGT. This CDR3 contains 14 residues. The ends lost 6 bases at V and 11 bases at J; junction bases unmatched: 15. The CDR3 here is CASRRYTGEFSAFL. In DNA form, the CDR3 reads TGTGCCAGCAGGCGGTATACAGGGGAGTTCTCGGCTTTCTTG.

V and J are TRBV30 and TRBJ2-2; no firm D call. This CDR3 spans 12 amino acids. Germline V gene lookup returns CDR1 GTSNPN and CDR2 SVGIG (reference sequence). V was clipped by 0 bases and J by 6 bases, with 5 bases between them. In DNA, the CDR3 is TGTGCCTGGAGTGTACCGCCCGGGGAGCTGTTTTTT. It yields the protein CAWSVPPGELFF.

The chain joins TRBV19 to TRBJ1-1; D unclear. This CDR3 is 15 amino acids long. Germline V gene lookup returns CDR1 LNHDA and CDR2 SQIVND (reference sequence). Deletions cut 3 bases from V and 2 bases from J, with 13 bases between. For the CDR3, the DNA is TGTGCCAGTAGTATGGGAGGCACTCTCAACACTGAAGCTTTCTTT. This translates into CASSMGGTLNTEAFF.

This clonotype was seen at least ten times. A read error is likely, as this CDR3 ends without the conserved phenylalanine or tryptophan. V gene TRBV6-1 combines with J gene TRBJ1-2; D is unresolved. V was pared by 0 bases and J by 4 bases, with 9 bases between. Germline V gene sequence: CDR1 MNHNS, CDR2 SASEGT. The CDR3 contains 14 residues. The DNA of the CDR3 is TGTGCCAGCAGTGAAGCAAGGAAACGCTATGGCTACACCCTC. Protein product: CASSEARKRYGYTL.

This clonotype has a count of ten or more. The chain employs TRBV12-3 or TRBV12-4 and TRBJ2-2; 8 nucleotides match TRBD2. CDR3 length: 16 residues. The J segment lost 4 bases and the V segment lost 4 bases, leaving 8 bases of the junction unmatched. CDR3 bases: TGTGCCAGCAGTTCCGCCGGGACTAGGGGCACCGGGGAGCTGTTTTTT. Translated: CASSSAGTRGTGELFF.

The chain combines TRBV4-1 with TRBJ1-1; possible D gene TRBD1, 5 bases. Germline V gene sequence: CDR1 MGHRA, CDR2 YSYEKL. V was pared by 3 bases and J by 2 bases, with 10 bases between. The CDR3 is 14 amino acids. The CDR3 region has the DNA TGCGCCAGCAGCCACGGGGACCTTAACACTGAAGCTTTCTTT. Residues: CASSHGDLNTEAFF.